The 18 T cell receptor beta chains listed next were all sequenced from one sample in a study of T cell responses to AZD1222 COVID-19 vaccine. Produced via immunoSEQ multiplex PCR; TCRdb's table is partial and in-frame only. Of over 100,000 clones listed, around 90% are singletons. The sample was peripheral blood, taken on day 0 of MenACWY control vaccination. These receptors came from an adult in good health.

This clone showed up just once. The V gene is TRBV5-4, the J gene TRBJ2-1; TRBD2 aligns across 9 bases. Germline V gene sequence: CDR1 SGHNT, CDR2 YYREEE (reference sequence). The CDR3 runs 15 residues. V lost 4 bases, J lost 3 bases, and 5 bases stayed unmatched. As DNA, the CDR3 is TGTGCCAGCAGCCAAAGCGGGGGGCTCTACAATGAGCAGTTCTTC. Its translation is CASSQSGGLYNEQFF.

Here the CDR3 DNA reads TGTGCCAGCAGTGAATCGGGCCAGAGCTATGGCTACACCTTC. Its protein is CASSESGQSYGYTF. V is TRBV2 and J is TRBJ1-2; the D is unclear. Germline lookup yields CDR1 SNHLY and CDR2 FYNNEI. V shed 2 bases and J shed 4 bases, with 11 bases lying between them. This CDR3 spans 14 amino acids.

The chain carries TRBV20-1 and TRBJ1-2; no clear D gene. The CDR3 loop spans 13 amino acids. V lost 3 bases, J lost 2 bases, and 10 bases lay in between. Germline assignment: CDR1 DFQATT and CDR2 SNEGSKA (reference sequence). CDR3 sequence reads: CSASWTENYGYTF. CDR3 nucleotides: TGCAGTGCTAGTTGGACCGAAAACTATGGCTACACCTTC.

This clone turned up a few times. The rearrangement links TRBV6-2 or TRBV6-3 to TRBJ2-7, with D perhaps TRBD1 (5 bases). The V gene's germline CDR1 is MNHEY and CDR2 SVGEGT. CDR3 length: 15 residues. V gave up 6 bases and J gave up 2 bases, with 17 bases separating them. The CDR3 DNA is TGTGCCAGCAGCTCACCGACAGAAATCCCCTACGAGCAGTACTTC. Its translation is CASSSPTEIPYEQYF.

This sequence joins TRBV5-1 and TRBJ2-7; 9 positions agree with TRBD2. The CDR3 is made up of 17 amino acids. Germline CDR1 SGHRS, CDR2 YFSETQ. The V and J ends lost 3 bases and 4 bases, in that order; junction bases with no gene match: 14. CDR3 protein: CASSSTPMREGRYEQYF. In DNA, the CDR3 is TGCGCCAGCAGCTCGACCCCGATGCGGGAGGGCCGGTACGAGCAGTACTTC. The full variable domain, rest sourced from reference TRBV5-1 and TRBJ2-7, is KAGVTQTPRYLIKTRGQQVTLSCSPISGHRSVSWYQQTPGQGLQFLFEYFSETQRNKGNFPGRFSGRQFSNSRSEMNVSTLELGDSALYLCASSSTPMREGRYEQYFGPGTRLTVT.

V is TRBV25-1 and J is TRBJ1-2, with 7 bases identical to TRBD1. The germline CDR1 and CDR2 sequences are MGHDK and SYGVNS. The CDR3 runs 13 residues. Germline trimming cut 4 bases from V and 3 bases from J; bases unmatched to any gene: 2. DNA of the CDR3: TGTGCCAGCAGTGGCGACAGGGACTATGGCTACACCTTC. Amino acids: CASSGDRDYGYTF.

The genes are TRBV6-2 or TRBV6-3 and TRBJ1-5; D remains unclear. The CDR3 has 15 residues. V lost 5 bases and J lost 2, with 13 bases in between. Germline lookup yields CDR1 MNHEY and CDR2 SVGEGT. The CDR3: CASSHKGRGNQPQHF. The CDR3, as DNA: TGTGCCAGCAGTCACAAAGGACGGGGCAATCAGCCCCAGCATTTT.

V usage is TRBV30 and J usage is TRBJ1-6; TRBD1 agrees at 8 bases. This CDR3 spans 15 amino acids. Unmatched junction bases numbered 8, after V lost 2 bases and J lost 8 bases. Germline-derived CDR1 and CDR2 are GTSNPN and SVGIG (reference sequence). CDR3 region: CAWSFRGPAHSPLHF. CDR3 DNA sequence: TGTGCCTGGAGTTTCAGGGGGCCAGCTCATTCACCCCTCCACTTT.

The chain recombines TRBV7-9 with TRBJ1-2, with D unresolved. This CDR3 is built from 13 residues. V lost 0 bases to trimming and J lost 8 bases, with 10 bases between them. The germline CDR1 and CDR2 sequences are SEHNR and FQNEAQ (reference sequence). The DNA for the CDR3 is TGTGCCAGCAGCTTAGCGGGCACTTTGGGCTACACCTTC. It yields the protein CASSLAGTLGYTF.

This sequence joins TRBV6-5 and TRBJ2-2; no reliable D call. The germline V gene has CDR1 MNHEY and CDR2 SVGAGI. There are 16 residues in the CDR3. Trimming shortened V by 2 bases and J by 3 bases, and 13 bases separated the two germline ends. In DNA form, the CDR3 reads TGTGCCAGCAGTTACCGGGCTCCACTCTACACCGGGGAGCTGTTTTTT. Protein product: CASSYRAPLYTGELFF.

The CDR3 region has the DNA TGTGCCAGCAGCCGGATTGGAGGGACAGGCTTAAACACTGAAGCTTTCTTT. Its translation is CASSRIGGTGLNTEAFF. The rearrangement joins TRBV4-2 to TRBJ1-1; TRBD1 matches 8 bases. Germline-derived CDR1 and CDR2 are LGHNA and YNFKEQ. This CDR3 region has 17 residues. J gave up 2 bases and V 4 bases, and 12 bases lay outside the gene matches.

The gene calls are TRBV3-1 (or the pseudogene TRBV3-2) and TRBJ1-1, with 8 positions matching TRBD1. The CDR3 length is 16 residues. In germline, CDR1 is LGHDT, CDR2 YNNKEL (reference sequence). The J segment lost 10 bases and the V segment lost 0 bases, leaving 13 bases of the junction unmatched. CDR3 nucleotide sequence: TGTGCCAGCAGCCAAGATCCCCGGACAGGGAAATTGCGAGCTTTCTTT. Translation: CASSQDPRTGKLRAFF.

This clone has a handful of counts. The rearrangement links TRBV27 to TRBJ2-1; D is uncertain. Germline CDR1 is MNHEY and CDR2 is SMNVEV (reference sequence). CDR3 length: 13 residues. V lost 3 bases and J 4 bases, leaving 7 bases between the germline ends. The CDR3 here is CASSFRRYNEQFF. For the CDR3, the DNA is TGTGCCAGCAGTTTTCGGCGGTACAATGAGCAGTTCTTC.

In DNA, the CDR3 is TGTGCCAGCAGTGCCGGGACTCTTCGGGGTAATGAAAAACTGTTTTTT. Its translation: CASSAGTLRGNEKLFF. This chain uses TRBV2 with TRBJ1-4; D might be TRBD1 (5 bases). From germline, CDR1 is SNHLY and CDR2 FYNNEI. The CDR3 runs to 16 residues. Between the trimmed V and J ends, which lost 4 bases and 4 bases, there was a span of 16 bases. The full variable domain, with the rest looked up from reference TRBV2 and TRBJ1-4, is EPEVTQTPSHQVTQMGQEVILRCVPISNHLYFYWYRQILGQKVEFLVSFYNNEISEKSEIFDDQFSVERPDGSNFTLKIRSTKLEDSAMYFCASSAGTLRGNEKLFFGSGTQLSVL.

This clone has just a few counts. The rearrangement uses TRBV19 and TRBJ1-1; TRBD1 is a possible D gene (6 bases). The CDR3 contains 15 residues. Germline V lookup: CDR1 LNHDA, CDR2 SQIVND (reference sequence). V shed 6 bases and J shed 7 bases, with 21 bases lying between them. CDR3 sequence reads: CASRLGGIPFGEAFF. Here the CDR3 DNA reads TGTGCCAGTAGACTAGGGGGGATCCCCTTTGGTGAAGCTTTCTTT.

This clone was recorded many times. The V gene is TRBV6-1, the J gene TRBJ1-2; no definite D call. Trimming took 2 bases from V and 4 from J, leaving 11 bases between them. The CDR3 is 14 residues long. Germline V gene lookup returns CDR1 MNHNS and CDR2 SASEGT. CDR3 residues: CASSEFGGIYGYTF. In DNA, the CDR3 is TGTGCCAGCAGTGAATTTGGAGGGATCTATGGCTACACCTTC.

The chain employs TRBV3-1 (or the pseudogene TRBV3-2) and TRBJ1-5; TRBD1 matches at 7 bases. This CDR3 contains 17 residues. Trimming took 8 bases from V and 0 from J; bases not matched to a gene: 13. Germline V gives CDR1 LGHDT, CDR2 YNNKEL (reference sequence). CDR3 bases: TGTGCCAGCCGATTCGACGGGACAGTACATAGCAATCAGCCCCAGCATTTT. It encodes CASRFDGTVHSNQPQHF.

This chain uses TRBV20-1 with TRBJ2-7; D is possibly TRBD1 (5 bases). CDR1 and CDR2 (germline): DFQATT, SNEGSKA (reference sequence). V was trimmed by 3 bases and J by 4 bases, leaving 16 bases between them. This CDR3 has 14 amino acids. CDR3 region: CSASGAGLGYEQYF. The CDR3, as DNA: TGCAGTGCTAGTGGGGCAGGCTTGGGTTACGAGCAGTACTTC.